Listed below are T cell receptor beta chains from one sample, sequenced in a study of OX40 agonist ivuxolimab in advanced cancers. Profiled with immunoSEQ multiplex PCR; TCRdb holds only in-frame clones, not every one. The sample yields under 90,000 clones, approximately 84% seen once. Material: CD4+ or CD8+ T cells sorted from blood, obtained in a trial of the OX40 agonist ivuxolimab. These receptors were taken from an adult with an advanced solid tumor such as melanoma, head and neck, liver or kidney cancer. Both conserved end residues are part of each CDR3. A D gene is named only where the DNA matches it firmly. The size entry is marked missing in some rows and otherwise reads once, few, many or a size class.

d_gene: .; j_gene: TRBJ2-7; v_gene: TRBV18; abundance: .; CDR3nt: TGTGCCAGCTCACCTCTTTCGGCTGACGAGCAGTACTTC; CDR3aa: CASSPLSADEQYF
d_gene: .; j_gene: TRBJ2-7; v_gene: TRBV5-6; abundance: .; CDR3nt: TGTGCCAGCAGCTTTTTCCGGGACTTACCAGCGTTGGTGCAGTACTTC; CDR3aa: CASSFFRDLPALVQYF
d_gene: .; j_gene: TRBJ1-1; v_gene: TRBV28; abundance: .; CDR3nt: TGTGCCAGCAGTTCCTGGTCTGGGGGCGAAGCTTTCTTT; CDR3aa: CASSSWSGGEAFF
d_gene: TRBD1; j_gene: TRBJ1-5; v_gene: TRBV30; abundance: few; CDR3nt: TGTGCCTGGAGTGTGGGGACAGGGGCACAGCCCCAGCATTTT; CDR3aa: CAWSVGTGAQPQHF
d_gene: TRBD2; j_gene: TRBJ2-7; v_gene: TRBV4-2; abundance: .; CDR3nt: TGTGCCAGCAGCCAAGAGGGGCCCAAGACACTAGCGGGATACTACGAGCAGTACTTC; CDR3aa: CASSQEGPKTLAGYYEQYF
d_gene: .; j_gene: TRBJ1-3; v_gene: TRBV6-4; abundance: .; CDR3nt: TGTGCCAGCAGTGACTCGCCGGACAATCCCACTGGAAACACCATATATTTT; CDR3aa: CASSDSPDNPTGNTIYF
d_gene: .; j_gene: TRBJ1-1; v_gene: TRBV28; abundance: .; CDR3nt: TGTGCCAGCAGTTTATTAGGTGGGAACACTGAAGCTTTCTTT; CDR3aa: CASSLLGGNTEAFF
d_gene: .; j_gene: TRBJ2-3; v_gene: TRBV11-2; abundance: .; CDR3nt: TGTGCCAGCAGCTTACGTAGCGGACAAACGCAGTATTTT; CDR3aa: CASSLRSGQTQYF
d_gene: .; j_gene: TRBJ1-1; v_gene: TRBV10-3; abundance: .; CDR3nt: TGTGCCATCAGTGCCCGGGGTATGAACACTGAAGCTTTCTTT; CDR3aa: CAISARGMNTEAFF
d_gene: .; j_gene: TRBJ1-5; v_gene: TRBV30; abundance: .; CDR3nt: TGTGCCTGGAGTCAGGCTTGGGATCAGCCCCAGCATTTT; CDR3aa: CAWSQAWDQPQHF
d_gene: TRBD2; j_gene: TRBJ2-7; v_gene: TRBV19; abundance: once; CDR3nt: TGTGCCAGTAGTATCGGTCGCGGGAGTTCCTACGAGCAGTACTTC; CDR3aa: CASSIGRGSSYEQYF
d_gene: TRBD1; j_gene: TRBJ2-5; v_gene: TRBV5-8; abundance: .; CDR3nt: TGTGCCAGCAGCCGCGGACAGGGGAAGGAGACCCAGTACTTC; CDR3aa: CASSRGQGKETQYF
d_gene: .; j_gene: TRBJ2-5; v_gene: TRBV11-1; abundance: .; CDR3nt: TGTGCCAGCAGCAATGCGGGCGCGGATACCCAGTACTTC; CDR3aa: CASSNAGADTQYF
d_gene: .; j_gene: TRBJ2-1; v_gene: TRBV5-4; abundance: .; CDR3nt: TGTGCCAGCAGCTGGGCGGGCAGCTCCTACAATGAGCAGTTCTTC; CDR3aa: CASSWAGSSYNEQFF
d_gene: .; j_gene: TRBJ2-7; v_gene: TRBV28; abundance: .; CDR3nt: TGTGCCAGCAGCCCCCCCAGGGGGGCATCCTACGAGCAGTACTTC; CDR3aa: CASSPPRGASYEQYF
d_gene: .; j_gene: TRBJ2-7; v_gene: TRBV4-1; abundance: .; CDR3nt: TGCGCCAGCAGCCTCTTAAAGGGGGAGGGCTACGAGCAGTACTTC; CDR3aa: CASSLLKGEGYEQYF
d_gene: .; j_gene: TRBJ2-7; v_gene: TRBV7-8; abundance: .; CDR3nt: TGTGCCAGCAGCTTAACCCACGAGCAGTACTTC; CDR3aa: CASSLTHEQYF
d_gene: .; j_gene: TRBJ1-3; v_gene: TRBV27; abundance: large; CDR3nt: TGTGCCAGCAGGCCGGCCGGGACAGGAAACACCATATATTTT; CDR3aa: CASRPAGTGNTIYF
d_gene: .; j_gene: TRBJ1-4; v_gene: TRBV5-1; abundance: .; CDR3nt: TGCGCCAGCAGTTTACAGGCGTCAAATGAAAAACTGTTTTTT; CDR3aa: CASSLQASNEKLFF
d_gene: .; j_gene: TRBJ2-2; v_gene: TRBV7-7; abundance: .; CDR3nt: TGTGCCAGCAGTACCGGGACAAACACCGGGGAGCTGTTTTTT; CDR3aa: CASSTGTNTGELFF
d_gene: TRBD1; j_gene: TRBJ1-1; v_gene: TRBV4-2; abundance: .; CDR3nt: TGTGCCAGCAGCCAAGGGGGGACAGGGGGCCTGAACACTGAAGCTTTCTTT; CDR3aa: CASSQGGTGGLNTEAFF
d_gene: .; j_gene: TRBJ1-5; v_gene: TRBV6-1; abundance: medium-sized; CDR3nt: TGTGCCAGCAGTGAAGGTTCGGGCTCCGGATATCAGCCCCAGCATTTT; CDR3aa: CASSEGSGSGYQPQHF
d_gene: .; j_gene: TRBJ2-7; v_gene: TRBV4-1; abundance: .; CDR3nt: TGCGCCAGCAGCCAAGATCTGGGCCGCGAGCAGTACTTC; CDR3aa: CASSQDLGREQYF
d_gene: .; j_gene: TRBJ2-4; v_gene: TRBV14; abundance: few; CDR3nt: TGTGCCAGCAGCTCAAGAAGAATCGGATCCCTAGGGGCCAAAAACATTCAGTACTTC; CDR3aa: CASSSRRIGSLGAKNIQYF
d_gene: .; j_gene: TRBJ1-3; v_gene: TRBV6-5; abundance: .; CDR3nt: TGTGCCAGCAGTCAGCGAAACACCATATATTTT; CDR3aa: CASSQRNTIYF
d_gene: .; j_gene: TRBJ1-1; v_gene: TRBV12-5; abundance: .; CDR3nt: TGTGCTAGTGGTTTGGGGGCAGGCCAGGGAGCTTTCTTT; CDR3aa: CASGLGAGQGAFF
d_gene: TRBD2; j_gene: TRBJ2-1; v_gene: TRBV27; abundance: once; CDR3nt: TGTGCCAGCAGATTAGCGGGAGCGCAGAATGAGCAGTTCTTC; CDR3aa: CASRLAGAQNEQFF
d_gene: .; j_gene: TRBJ1-1; v_gene: TRBV11-2; abundance: .; CDR3nt: TGTGCCAGCAGTCGAACAGGGATCCGGAGGAACACTGAAGCTTTCTTT; CDR3aa: CASSRTGIRRNTEAFF
d_gene: .; j_gene: TRBJ2-3; v_gene: TRBV5-1; abundance: once; CDR3nt: TGCGCCAGCAGCTCGACTAGTCTCGCAGATACGCAGTATTTT; CDR3aa: CASSSTSLADTQYF
d_gene: TRBD1; j_gene: TRBJ2-1; v_gene: TRBV11-2; abundance: .; CDR3nt: TGTGCCAGCAGCTTATATCTGGCCGGGACAGGGGGGGTCAATGAGCAGTTCTTC; CDR3aa: CASSLYLAGTGGVNEQFF
d_gene: .; j_gene: TRBJ1-4; v_gene: TRBV7-9; abundance: .; CDR3nt: TGTGCCAGCAGTAACCGGGCCACCGATGAAAAACTGTTTTTT; CDR3aa: CASSNRATDEKLFF
d_gene: .; j_gene: TRBJ1-1; v_gene: TRBV7-3; abundance: .; CDR3nt: TGTGCCAGCAGCTTAAATGTCGGTGGGGAAGCTTTCTTT; CDR3aa: CASSLNVGGEAFF
d_gene: TRBD2; j_gene: TRBJ2-7; v_gene: TRBV7-2; abundance: .; CDR3nt: TGTGCCAGCAGTTCTAGCGGGACTAGCGGGGGGCTACAGTACTTC; CDR3aa: CASSSSGTSGGLQYF
d_gene: .; j_gene: TRBJ1-6; v_gene: TRBV2; abundance: medium-sized; CDR3nt: TGTGCCAGCACCTTCCAGTCGTATAATTCACCCCTCCACTTT; CDR3aa: CASTFQSYNSPLHF
d_gene: .; j_gene: TRBJ1-1; v_gene: TRBV14; abundance: once; CDR3nt: TGTGCCAGCAGCCCAGCACGCCAGACGAACACTGAAGCTTTCTTT; CDR3aa: CASSPARQTNTEAFF
d_gene: .; j_gene: TRBJ1-2; v_gene: TRBV5-4; abundance: .; CDR3nt: TGTGCCAGCAGCCCCGGGACGGTCTATGGCTACACCTTC; CDR3aa: CASSPGTVYGYTF
d_gene: .; j_gene: TRBJ2-2; v_gene: TRBV21-1; abundance: .; CDR3nt: TGTGCCAGCAGCAAAGATGCCGGTTCGAACACCGGGGAGCTGTTTTTT; CDR3aa: CASSKDAGSNTGELFF
d_gene: .; j_gene: TRBJ2-7; v_gene: TRBV7-2; abundance: .; CDR3nt: TGTGCCAGCAGGGGGACTTCCTACGAGCAGTACTTC; CDR3aa: CASRGTSYEQYF
d_gene: .; j_gene: TRBJ1-1; v_gene: TRBV28; abundance: once; CDR3nt: TGTGCCAGCAGTTTGGGCAGAGAAGCTTTCTTT; CDR3aa: CASSLGREAFF
d_gene: .; j_gene: TRBJ2-4; v_gene: TRBV7-2; abundance: .; CDR3nt: TGTGCCAGCAGCTTAGAGATGGGGGTGAACATTCAGTACTTC; CDR3aa: CASSLEMGVNIQYF
d_gene: .; j_gene: TRBJ2-5; v_gene: TRBV28; abundance: .; CDR3nt: TGTGCCAGCAGTACAGGGAACCAAGAGACCCAGTACTTC; CDR3aa: CASSTGNQETQYF
d_gene: .; j_gene: TRBJ2-1; v_gene: TRBV9; abundance: .; CDR3nt: TGTGCCAGCAGCGTAGGCCTGCAGGGTTACAATGAGCAGTTCTTC; CDR3aa: CASSVGLQGYNEQFF
d_gene: .; j_gene: TRBJ2-2; v_gene: TRBV19; abundance: .; CDR3nt: TGTGCCACCCGGAGGACGGCGACCGGGGAGCTGTTTTTT; CDR3aa: CATRRTATGELFF
d_gene: .; j_gene: TRBJ1-4; v_gene: TRBV11-1; abundance: .; CDR3nt: TGTGCCAGCAGCTACAGGAGTGGTAATTATGAAAAACTGTTTTTT; CDR3aa: CASSYRSGNYEKLFF
d_gene: .; j_gene: TRBJ1-1; v_gene: TRBV7-2; abundance: .; CDR3nt: TGTGCCAGCAGCCCAAACCGCATGAACACTGAAGCTTTCTTT; CDR3aa: CASSPNRMNTEAFF
d_gene: TRBD1; j_gene: TRBJ2-7; v_gene: TRBV4-3; abundance: .; CDR3nt: TGCGCCAGCAGCCAAGTTTGGACAGGGGGCTACGAGCAGTACTTC; CDR3aa: CASSQVWTGGYEQYF
d_gene: .; j_gene: TRBJ1-1; v_gene: TRBV19; abundance: .; CDR3nt: TGTGCCAGTACCCCGACCGGAGAGGGGACGAACACTGAAGCTTTCTTT; CDR3aa: CASTPTGEGTNTEAFF
d_gene: .; j_gene: TRBJ1-2; v_gene: TRBV7-2; abundance: .; CDR3nt: TGTGCCAGCAGCTTATCGCTAACGGCTAACTATGGCTACACCTTC; CDR3aa: CASSLSLTANYGYTF
d_gene: .; j_gene: TRBJ2-5; v_gene: TRBV11-2; abundance: .; CDR3nt: TGTGCCAGCAGCTTAGCCCCCCCCGGGGGCCTGGGAGAGACCCAGTACTTC; CDR3aa: CASSLAPPGGLGETQYF
d_gene: .; j_gene: TRBJ2-5; v_gene: TRBV11-2; abundance: once; CDR3nt: TGTGCCAGCAGCCGAAGGGAGACCCAGTACTTC; CDR3aa: CASSRRETQYF
d_gene: .; j_gene: TRBJ2-3; v_gene: TRBV7-2; abundance: once; CDR3nt: TGTGCCAGCAGCCCCGGGGGGTCAGGGGTAGGTACGCAGTATTTT; CDR3aa: CASSPGGSGVGTQYF
d_gene: .; j_gene: TRBJ2-1; v_gene: TRBV5-4; abundance: .; CDR3nt: TGTGCCAGCAGCTCTCGTAACAGCCACTACAATGAGCAGTTCTTC; CDR3aa: CASSSRNSHYNEQFF
d_gene: .; j_gene: TRBJ2-7; v_gene: TRBV7-8; abundance: .; CDR3nt: TGTGCCAGCAGCTTGGGCCCTGGGGGTTCCTACGAGCAGTACTTC; CDR3aa: CASSLGPGGSYEQYF
d_gene: .; j_gene: TRBJ1-3; v_gene: TRBV19; abundance: .; CDR3nt: TGTGCCAGTACTGGGTACCCTGGAAACACCATATATTTT; CDR3aa: CASTGYPGNTIYF
d_gene: TRBD1; j_gene: TRBJ2-1; v_gene: TRBV12-5; abundance: .; CDR3nt: TGTGCTAGTGGTTCGGGACAGGGGCGGAATGAGCAGTTCTTC; CDR3aa: CASGSGQGRNEQFF
d_gene: .; j_gene: TRBJ1-2; v_gene: TRBV6-1; abundance: .; CDR3nt: TGTGCCAGCAGTGAAGCAGCCGGGGGCCACTATGGCTACACCTTC; CDR3aa: CASSEAAGGHYGYTF
d_gene: .; j_gene: TRBJ2-2; v_gene: TRBV6-1; abundance: .; CDR3nt: TGTGCCAGCAGGGGAGGGGGGCTCGGGGAGCTGTTTTTT; CDR3aa: CASRGGGLGELFF
d_gene: TRBD2; j_gene: TRBJ2-7; v_gene: TRBV30; abundance: .; CDR3nt: TGTGCCTGGAGTCCTAGCGGGAGGGCCGTTCTCTACGAGCAGTACTTC; CDR3aa: CAWSPSGRAVLYEQYF
d_gene: TRBD1; j_gene: TRBJ1-2; v_gene: TRBV6-5; abundance: .; CDR3nt: TGTGCCAGCAGGTCGGGACAGGTGTCATATGGCTACACCTTC; CDR3aa: CASRSGQVSYGYTF
d_gene: .; j_gene: TRBJ1-5; v_gene: TRBV19; abundance: medium-sized; CDR3nt: TGTGCCAGTAGTATGGGGGTCCCCAATCAGCCCCAGCATTTT; CDR3aa: CASSMGVPNQPQHF